What follows are 28 T cell receptor beta chains derived from one specimen sequenced in a study of blood T cell repertoires in COVID-19. Sequencing used immunoSEQ multiplex PCR; TCRdb keeps in-frame clones, though not all of them. The sample comprises about 310,000 clones, roughly 86% of which are singletons, and 7.8% rests with the top ten. The sequenced sample consisted of peripheral blood. The receptors were gathered from a woman in her 50s who had recovered from COVID-19.

The chain links TRBV27 to TRBJ2-7, with 12 bases that match TRBD2. Looked up from germline, CDR1 is MNHEY and CDR2 is SMNVEV (reference sequence). Trimming at V came to 5 bases and at J to 1 base, leaving 3 bases not matched to a gene. This CDR3 has 15 amino acids. The CDR3 DNA sequence: TGTGCCAGCAGTCCCGGACTAGCGGGATCCTACGAGCAGTACTTC. Translated, it gives CASSPGLAGSYEQYF.

About this clone: A junction boundary mismatches the germline segment, possibly from a read error. V gene TRBV2 combines with J gene TRBJ2-2; 8 bases are a match to TRBD1. Germline CDR1 SNHLY, CDR2 FYNNEI. The CDR3 is 17 amino acids. The CDR3 sequence: CASSTIPGGANSGELFF. DNA of the CDR3: TGTGCCAGCAGTACGATCCCAGGGGGCGCGAACTCCGGGGAGCTGTTTTTT.

A word on this clone: Other DNA sequences in this specimen translate into the identical CDR3. The chain couples TRBV11-2 to TRBJ2-7; perhaps TRBD2 as D (6 bases). The CDR3 totals 14 residues. The V end lost 5 bases, the J end lost 2 bases, and 13 bases lay between the germline ends. CDR1 SGHAT and CDR2 FQNNGV come from the germline V gene. CDR3 bases: TGTGCCAGCAGCCTGGGGGGTTCCACCTACGAGCAGTACTTC. This sequence encodes CASSLGGSTYEQYF. Based on the CDR3 plus reference TRBV11-2 and TRBJ2-7, the full variable domain is EAGVAQSPRYKIIEKRQSVAFWCNPISGHATLYWYQQILGQGPKLLIQFQNNGVVDDSQLPKDRFSAERLKGVDSTLKIQPAKLEDSAVYLCASSLGGSTYEQYFGPGTRLTVT.

The chain employs TRBV4-1 and TRBJ2-7; 7 bases are shared with TRBD2. Unmatched junction bases numbered 5, after V lost 3 bases and J lost 0 bases. Germline V CDR1 and CDR2: MGHRA, YSYEKL. The CDR3 consists of 15 residues. The CDR3 protein is CASSQGERGSYEQYF. The CDR3 region has the DNA TGCGCCAGCAGCCAGGGGGAGCGGGGCTCCTACGAGCAGTACTTC.

This clone turned up a few times. The rearrangement links TRBV5-8 to TRBJ1-1; D is unresolved. Germline lookup yields CDR1 SGHTS and CDR2 YDEGEE. The length of the CDR3 is 12 residues. Trimming left V 5 bases short and J 7 bases short, with 12 bases between. Written as DNA, the CDR3 is TGTGCCAGCAGTTCCGGACTCTTTGAAGCTTTCTTT. It encodes CASSSGLFEAFF.

The chain has TRBV19 and TRBJ2-1; a weak D match, TRBD2 (6 bases). Trimming removed 5 bases from V and 0 bases from J, with 11 bases in between. Looked up from germline, CDR1 is LNHDA and CDR2 is SQIVND (reference sequence). This CDR3 comprises 15 residues. The CDR3 sequence: CASSLSGGSYNEQFF. DNA of the CDR3: TGTGCCAGTAGTCTCTCCGGGGGCTCCTACAATGAGCAGTTCTTC.

V gene TRBV10-3 combines with J gene TRBJ1-2; 7 positions agree with TRBD1. The V and J ends lost 2 bases and 2 bases, in that order; junction bases with no gene match: 8. The CDR3 length is 16 residues. Germline CDR1 and CDR2: ENHRY and SYGVKD. The CDR3 reads CAISEELDRPNYGYTF. CDR3 nucleotides: TGTGCCATCAGTGAGGAACTGGACAGGCCGAACTATGGCTACACCTTC.

This clone has a single count. This chain joins TRBV10-3 and TRBJ2-5, with a tentative D call TRBD1 (6 bases). CDR1 is ENHRY, CDR2 SYGVKD, per germline. The CDR3 is 12 residues long. V was pared by 8 bases and J by 5 bases, with 12 bases between. Here the CDR3 reads CAIGQGTETQYF. The CDR3 DNA reads as TGTGCCATCGGGCAGGGGACGGAGACCCAGTACTTC.

This chain connects TRBV7-2 to TRBJ1-4; D is ambiguous. CDR1 is SGHTA and CDR2 is FQGNSA in the germline V gene. Trimming shortened V by 2 bases and J by 11 bases, and 24 bases separated the two germline ends. The CDR3 consists of 17 residues. The CDR3 DNA reads as TGTGCCAGCAGCTTAAACAGTGTTGGTCAGGCGGGCGGGAAACTGTTTTTT. Translated: CASSLNSVGQAGGKLFF.

This rearrangement joins TRBV11-2 to TRBJ1-2, with 8 bases aligning to TRBD1. The V and J ends lost 6 bases and 6 bases, in that order; junction bases with no gene match: 15. The CDR3 runs to 16 residues. Germline V gene sequence: CDR1 SGHAT, CDR2 FQNNGV. DNA of the CDR3: TGTGCCAGCAGTAGCCCCCGGGACAGGATTACCAATGGCTACACCTTC. This gives the protein CASSSPRDRITNGYTF.

There are a few counts of this clone. The chain couples TRBV29-1 to TRBJ1-5; possible D gene TRBD1, 5 bases. Trimming cost V 6 bases and J 6 bases, with 15 bases left between them. The CDR3 is 13 amino acids. Germline CDR1 SQVTM, CDR2 ANQGSEA. The CDR3 here is CSVSAGLLQPQHF. CDR3 in DNA: TGCAGCGTATCAGCAGGGTTACTTCAGCCCCAGCATTTT.

This chain connects TRBV28 to TRBJ1-4; D unclear. CDR1 MDHEN and CDR2 SYDVKM come from the germline V gene. V gave up 7 bases and J gave up 6 bases, with 12 bases separating them. The CDR3 spans 13 residues. In nucleotides, the CDR3 is TGTGCCAGCACGAGCGGGCTTTATGAAAAACTGTTTTTT. Its translation is CASTSGLYEKLFF.

The chain recombines TRBV5-1 with TRBJ2-2; D gene unclear. Germline V gene sequence: CDR1 SGHRS, CDR2 YFSETQ. The CDR3 consists of 15 residues. Trimming took 0 bases from V and 3 from J, leaving 9 bases between them. The CDR3 spells CASSLGQIYTGELFF. The CDR3 bases are TGCGCCAGCAGCTTGGGTCAGATCTACACCGGGGAGCTGTTTTTT.

This chain connects TRBV5-1 to TRBJ2-5; 7 bases line up with TRBD1. Germline V lookup: CDR1 SGHRS, CDR2 YFSETQ. The V segment lost 1 base and the J segment 2 bases; nucleotides outside the gene matches: 5. This CDR3 is 15 amino acids long. The CDR3 nucleotides are TGCGCCAGCAGCTTGATCCCCAGGGGGCAAGAGACCCAGTACTTC. Encoded protein: CASSLIPRGQETQYF.

J is TRBJ2-7 and V is TRBV30, with 13 bases that match TRBD2. Germline V lookup: CDR1 GTSNPN, CDR2 SVGIG (reference sequence). V shed 2 bases and J 3 bases; nucleotides not matched to a gene: 4. The CDR3 runs 15 residues. CDR3 sequence reads: CAWSQGLAGIYEQYF. The CDR3 DNA is TGTGCCTGGAGTCAGGGACTAGCGGGGATCTACGAGCAGTACTTC.

The chain has TRBV28 and TRBJ2-7; tentatively, D is TRBD2 (7 bases). CDR3 size: 15 residues. V was pared by 7 bases and J by 1 base, with 17 bases between. Germline values: CDR1 MDHEN, CDR2 SYDVKM. The CDR3 sequence is CASNNGGGASYEQYF. In nucleotides, the CDR3 is TGTGCCAGCAATAATGGGGGGGGCGCGTCCTACGAGCAGTACTTC.

The chain has TRBV6-2 or TRBV6-3 and TRBJ1-5; D remains unclear. V gave up 0 bases and J gave up 2 bases, with 14 bases separating them. Germline V gene sequence: CDR1 MNHEY, CDR2 SVGEGT. CDR3 size: 17 residues. CDR3 sequence: CASSYSLTIGGNQPQHF. The CDR3 nucleotides read TGTGCCAGCAGTTACTCGCTCACTATTGGTGGCAATCAGCCCCAGCATTTT.

As regards this clone: This specimen includes other DNA sequences encoding the same CDR3. The chain links TRBV4-3 to TRBJ2-2, with 10 bases fitting TRBD2. The trim removed 3 bases at V and 5 bases at J, leaving 15 bases unmatched. Germline-derived CDR1 and CDR2 are LGHNA and YSLEER. The CDR3 is made up of 19 amino acids. Here the CDR3 reads CASSHVGRGSGGGTGELFF. In DNA form, the CDR3 reads TGCGCCAGCAGCCATGTCGGGAGAGGGAGCGGGGGGGGGACCGGGGAGCTGTTTTTT.

The chain employs TRBV30 and TRBJ1-1; D is perhaps TRBD1 (6 bases). The V and J ends lost 2 bases and 1 base respectively, with 14 bases between them. The CDR3 sequence is 15 residues long. The germline gives CDR1 GTSNPN, CDR2 SVGIG (reference sequence). CDR3: CAWSSLGQRNTEAFF. CDR3 in DNA: TGTGCCTGGAGTTCATTGGGACAAAGGAACACTGAAGCTTTCTTT.

V gene TRBV9 combines with J gene TRBJ1-2; D remains unclear. This CDR3 contains 15 residues. Germline CDR1 reads SGDLS; CDR2 reads YYNGEE. Trimming took 0 bases from V and 3 from J, leaving 12 bases between them. The CDR3 DNA is TGTGCCAGCAGCGTAGCTAACAGATTAGACTATGGCTACACCTTC. Amino acids: CASSVANRLDYGYTF.

The chain combines TRBV7-2 with TRBJ2-1, with TRBD2 matching 11 bases. Germline V lookup: CDR1 SGHTA, CDR2 FQGNSA. This CDR3 is 13 amino acids long. Trimming took 9 bases from V and 5 from J; bases not matched to a gene: 3. The CDR3 protein is CASGTSGDNEQFF. The CDR3 DNA sequence: TGTGCCAGTGGGACTAGCGGTGACAATGAGCAGTTCTTC.

This chain uses TRBV6-2 or TRBV6-3 with TRBJ1-5; 7 bases are a match to TRBD1. Germline CDR1 reads MNHEY; CDR2 reads SVGEGT. The trim removed 0 bases at V and 2 bases at J, leaving 4 bases unmatched. The CDR3 length is 16 residues. CDR3: CASSYSRQGGNQPQHF. CDR3 coding DNA: TGTGCCAGCAGTTACTCGAGACAGGGAGGCAATCAGCCCCAGCATTTT.

DNA for the CDR3: TGTGCCAGCAGCGAGAGGACCGGGACAGCATACAATGAGCAGTTCTTC. Translated, it gives CASSERTGTAYNEQFF. This sequence joins TRBV9 and TRBJ2-1; 7 bases agree with TRBD1. The V gene end was trimmed by 3 bases and the J gene end by 4 bases; junction bases not matched to a gene: 10. CDR3 size: 16 residues. Per the germline V gene, CDR1 is SGDLS and CDR2 is YYNGEE.

This clone was seen only once. Relative to the germline gene, one junction end is altered; a read error may explain this. The chain is built from TRBV6-5 and TRBJ1-1; tentatively, D is TRBD1 (5 bases). Germline CDR1 is MNHEY and CDR2 is SVGAGI. The CDR3 consists of 15 residues. The CDR3 coding sequence is TGTGCCAGCAGAACAGGTAGTATCGTGAACGCTGAAGCTTTCTTT. This translates into CASRTGSIVNAEAFF.

The genes are TRBV4-2 and TRBJ2-1; 11 nucleotides align to TRBD2. V was clipped by 4 bases and J by 5 bases; unmatched bases: 7. CDR3 length: 16 amino acids. Germline V gene data show CDR1 as LGHNA and CDR2 as YNFKEQ. This CDR3 is CASSRDPSGGNNEQFF. Written as DNA, the CDR3 is TGTGCCAGCAGCCGCGACCCTAGCGGGGGGAACAATGAGCAGTTCTTC.

The chain uses TRBV27 and TRBJ2-3, with a weak D call TRBD1 (6 bases). This CDR3 has 15 residues. Germline CDR1 and CDR2: MNHEY and SMNVEV (reference sequence). Trimming shortened V by 4 bases and J by 2 bases, and 13 bases separated the two germline ends. The CDR3 DNA reads TGTGCCAGCAGTTCGAACAGGGAGCCCACAGATACGCAGTATTTT. As protein: CASSSNREPTDTQYF.

As for this clone: Other DNA sequences from this sample encode an identical CDR3 as well. The chain has TRBV7-2 and TRBJ1-4; D is undetermined. Germline CDR1 and CDR2: SGHTA and FQGNSA. CDR3 size: 13 residues. The V end was cut by 1 base, the J end by 8 bases, with 8 bases between. CDR3 protein: CASSLGEREKLFF. CDR3 DNA sequence: TGTGCCAGCAGCTTAGGCGAGAGAGAAAAACTGTTTTTT.

V is TRBV10-3 and J is TRBJ1-1; D unclear. This CDR3 contains 14 residues. Trimming removed 6 bases from V and 3 bases from J, with 14 bases in between. Germline-derived CDR1 and CDR2 are ENHRY and SYGVKD. CDR3 amino acids: CAISAEAGDTEAFF. The CDR3, as DNA: TGTGCCATCAGCGCGGAGGCCGGGGACACTGAAGCTTTCTTT.